This entry lists 12 T cell receptor beta chains sequenced from one sample in a study of cytomegalovirus exposure and HLA in healthy donors. It was with 60 Vbeta and 13 Jbeta primers that the PCR ran. Clones were sequenced by immunoSEQ multiplex PCR, and TCRdb holds only the in-frame ones, with some missing. The sample yields some 130,000 clones, about three quarters seen once. The sample consisted of PBMCs. These receptors all come from a male donor in good health and CMV-seronegative.

The chain has TRBV4-1 and TRBJ2-5; D gene uncertain. Trimming took off 0 bases at V and 5 bases at J, with 10 bases between the two ends. Germline V CDR1 and CDR2: MGHRA, YSYEKL. The CDR3 sequence is 14 residues long. Written as DNA, the CDR3 is TGCGCCAGCAGCCAAGATTCCCTAACCGAGACCCAGTACTTC. This gives the protein CASSQDSLTETQYF.

The genes are TRBV4-2 and TRBJ1-5; TRBD1 matches 11 bases. This CDR3 is built from 19 residues. With 0 bases clipped from V and 0 bases from J, the junction kept 7 bases outside the gene matches. Germline values: CDR1 LGHNA, CDR2 YNFKEQ. The CDR3 reads CASSQDSGTGGYSNQPQHF. For the CDR3, the DNA is TGTGCCAGCAGCCAAGATAGTGGGACAGGGGGGTATAGCAATCAGCCCCAGCATTTT.

The genes are TRBV5-6 and TRBJ1-1, with 7 positions matching TRBD1. V dropped 0 bases and J dropped 10; count of bases not matched to a gene: 0. The germline CDR1 and CDR2 sequences are SGHDT and YYEEEE. The CDR3 has 11 amino acids. The DNA of the CDR3 is TGTGCCAGCAGCTTGGACAGGGGAGCTTTCTTT. Translated, it gives CASSLDRGAFF.

The chain links TRBV18 to TRBJ1-1; D call uncertain. This CDR3 is built from 15 residues. Germline V gene sequence: CDR1 KGHSH, CDR2 LQKENI. V gave up 0 bases and J gave up 6 bases, with 14 bases separating them. The CDR3 region has the DNA TGTGCCAGCTCACCACCCGCAAGGCCGGGATCTGAAGCTTTCTTT. Its protein product is CASSPPARPGSEAFF.

A few counts support this clone. This sequence joins TRBV19 and TRBJ2-7; TRBD2 aligns across 13 bases. Germline trimming cut 7 bases from V and 1 base from J; bases unmatched to any gene: 4. Germline values: CDR1 LNHDA, CDR2 SQIVND (reference sequence). This CDR3 is built from 15 residues. The CDR3 sequence is CASKLAGGPSYEQYF. CDR3 nucleotide sequence: TGTGCCAGTAAACTAGCGGGAGGGCCGTCCTACGAGCAGTACTTC. Full variable domain (rest looked up from reference TRBV19 and TRBJ2-7): DGGITQSPKYLFRKEGQNVTLSCEQNLNHDAMYWYRQDPGQGLRLIYYSQIVNDFQKGDIAEGYSVSREKKESFPLTVTSAQKNPTAFYLCASKLAGGPSYEQYFGPGTRLTVT.

CDR3 nucleotides: TGTGCCAGCAGCATCACACAGTTCACTGAAGCTTTCTTT. It is translated as CASSITQFTEAFF. The chain uses TRBV7-9 and TRBJ1-1; no clear D. Germline values: CDR1 SEHNR, CDR2 FQNEAQ (reference sequence). Trimming removed 5 bases from V and 4 bases from J, with 11 bases in between. The length of the CDR3 is 13 residues.

Concerning this clone: Its ends do not fully match the called genes, so a read error is possible. This chain connects TRBV7-8 to TRBJ2-1; 12 bases align to TRBD2. In germline, CDR1 is SGHVS, CDR2 FQNEAQ. The CDR3 spans 16 residues. The CDR3 protein is CASSQGLAGISHERFF. The CDR3 DNA reads as TGTGCCAGCAGCCAAGGACTAGCGGGAATCTCACATGAGCGGTTCTTC.

The genes are TRBV4-1 and TRBJ2-1; possible D gene TRBD2, 6 bases. The CDR3 is 16 amino acids. V lost 1 base and J 1 base, leaving 11 bases between the germline ends. The germline V gene encodes CDR1 MGHRA and CDR2 YSYEKL. The DNA for the CDR3 is TGCGCCAGCAGCCAAGGGGGGGTCAAGTCCTACAATGAGCAGTTCTTC. It codes for CASSQGGVKSYNEQFF.

CDR3 DNA sequence: TGTGCCAGCAGGGATCAGGGACTAGCGGGGAACACAGATACGCAGTATTTT. Protein product: CASRDQGLAGNTDTQYF. The chain couples TRBV4-2 to TRBJ2-3; TRBD2 matches 13 bases. Looked up from germline, CDR1 is LGHNA and CDR2 is YNFKEQ. The trim removed 6 bases at V and 2 bases at J, leaving 8 bases unmatched. This CDR3 contains 17 residues.

The chain has TRBV29-1 and TRBJ1-3; TRBD1 aligns across 10 bases. J lost 0 bases, V lost 6 bases, and 2 bases had no gene match. Germline-derived CDR1 and CDR2 are SQVTM and ANQGSEA. CDR3 size: 14 residues. This CDR3 reads CSVGTGDSGNTIYF. Here the CDR3 DNA reads TGCAGCGTCGGGACAGGGGACTCTGGAAACACCATATATTTT. The full variable domain, rest sourced from reference TRBV29-1 and TRBJ1-3, is SAVISQKPSRDICQRGTSLTIQCQVDSQVTMMFWYRQQPGQSLTLIATANQGSEATYESGFVIDKFPISRPNLTFSTLTVSNMSPEDSSIYLCSVGTGDSGNTIYFGEGSWLTVV.

The chain is built from TRBV18 and TRBJ2-7, with D possibly being TRBD1 (7 bases). V was trimmed by 2 bases and J by 3 bases, leaving 17 bases between them. Germline assignment: CDR1 KGHSH and CDR2 LQKENI. This CDR3 is 16 amino acids long. The CDR3 reads CASSPREVGQRYEQYF. The CDR3 DNA is TGTGCCAGCTCACCAAGGGAGGTGGGACAGCGCTACGAGCAGTACTTC.

V gene TRBV29-1 combines with J gene TRBJ2-7; perhaps TRBD1 as D (7 bases). This CDR3 region has 14 residues. Germline CDR1 reads SQVTM; CDR2 reads ANQGSEA. Trimming removed 6 bases at V and 0 bases at J, with 15 bases between. DNA for the CDR3: TGCAGCGTGGGGGGACAGTTCCCCTCCTACGAGCAGTACTTC. It codes for CSVGGQFPSYEQYF.